The 17 T cell receptor beta chains given below trace back to one sample, sequenced in a study of blood T cell repertoires in COVID-19. Generated by immunoSEQ multiplex PCR, the TCRdb table keeps only in-frame clones and is missing some. The data show 270,000 or so clones, 65% to 85% seen once. The sample was peripheral blood. The source of these receptors is a human donor with COVID-19, enrolled during active disease. The donor label of this sample is uncertain.

The chain is built from TRBV9 and TRBJ2-3; the D gene is possibly TRBD2 (5 bases). Trimming removed 0 bases from V and 2 bases from J, with 10 bases in between. The germline V gene has CDR1 SGDLS and CDR2 YYNGEE. This CDR3 contains 15 residues. CDR3 nucleotide sequence: TGTGCCAGCAGCGTAGTCGGGGATAACACAGATACGCAGTATTTT. Amino acid sequence: CASSVVGDNTDTQYF.

The rearrangement joins TRBV12-3 or TRBV12-4 to TRBJ2-2; unclear D gene. V was pared by 7 bases and J by 6 bases, with 9 bases between. The CDR3 has 12 residues. The CDR3: CASTLGPGELFF. The CDR3 DNA reads TGTGCCAGCACTCTTGGCCCCGGGGAGCTGTTTTTT.

This clone occurred once. The rearrangement uses TRBV7-5 and TRBJ2-2; TRBD2 is the table's D call, not checked against the DNA. TRBV7-5 is shown as a pseudogene. The CDR3 runs to 18 residues. CDR3 DNA sequence: TGTGCCAGAAGCTCTCCGGGACTAGCGGAGACTGGCACCGGGGAGCTGTTTTTT. It codes for CARSSPGLAETGTGELFF.

The chain has TRBV7-6 and TRBJ2-3; 9 nucleotides match TRBD2. Germline CDR1 and CDR2: SGHVS and FNYEAQ. The length of the CDR3 is 16 residues. The trim removed 1 base at V and 4 bases at J, leaving 6 bases unmatched. The CDR3 protein is CASSLGLAEIPDTQYF. In DNA form, the CDR3 reads TGTGCCAGCAGCTTAGGACTAGCGGAGATCCCAGATACGCAGTATTTT.

The V call is TRBV19, the J call TRBJ1-5; 7 positions agree with TRBD1. The CDR3 extends over 16 amino acids. The V gene end was trimmed by 9 bases and the J gene end by 2 bases; junction bases not matched to a gene: 13. CDR1 and CDR2 from the germline V gene are LNHDA and SQIVND (reference sequence). For the CDR3, the DNA is TGTGCCAGCTCCCCACAGGGGAGGAAGGGCAATCAGCCCCAGCATTTT. It translates to CASSPQGRKGNQPQHF.

The chain uses TRBV2 and TRBJ2-5; TRBD2 matches at 7 bases. The length of the CDR3 is 15 residues. V lost 6 bases to trimming and J lost 3 bases; unmatched junction nucleotides: 10. Germline assignment: CDR1 SNHLY and CDR2 FYNNEI. The CDR3, as DNA: TGTGCCAGCAGGCCCCTGGGGACTATAGAAGAGACCCAGTACTTC. It encodes CASRPLGTIEETQYF.

V usage is TRBV28 and J usage is TRBJ1-2; 7 bases fit TRBD1. The V segment lost 5 bases and the J segment 8 bases; nucleotides outside the gene matches: 14. The CDR3 totals 15 residues. The germline CDR1 and CDR2 sequences are MDHEN and SYDVKM. The CDR3 loop is CASSANTGDRGGYTF. The CDR3 coding sequence is TGTGCCAGCAGTGCCAATACAGGGGATAGAGGCGGCTACACCTTC.

This clone showed up just a few times. This chain links TRBV19 with TRBJ2-2, with a tentative D call TRBD2 (6 bases). The length of the CDR3 is 16 residues. The germline gives CDR1 LNHDA, CDR2 SQIVND (reference sequence). Trimming cost V 6 bases and J 4 bases, with 18 bases left between them. In nucleotides, the CDR3 is TGTGCCAGTAGACCTTTGGGGGGAGGAAGCACCGGGGAGCTGTTTTTT. Amino acids: CASRPLGGGSTGELFF.

The chain has TRBV6-5 and TRBJ1-2; D gene ambiguous. Trimming shortened V by 0 bases and J by 3 bases, and 14 bases separated the two germline ends. This CDR3 has 16 amino acids. The germline CDR1 and CDR2 sequences are MNHEY and SVGAGI. The CDR3 coding sequence is TGTGCCAGCAGTTACTCGAAGGCAGGTACCTACTATGGCTACACCTTC. Protein product: CASSYSKAGTYYGYTF.

The chain employs TRBV5-4 and TRBJ1-1; TRBD1 matches at 9 bases. CDR1 and CDR2 (germline): SGHNT, YYREEE (reference sequence). Trimming took 5 bases from V and 6 from J; bases not matched to a gene: 8. The CDR3 is 14 amino acids. This CDR3 is CASSRETGGSEAFF. The CDR3, as DNA: TGTGCCAGCAGTCGGGAAACAGGGGGCTCTGAAGCTTTCTTT.

V and J are TRBV19 and TRBJ1-5, with 9 bases identical to TRBD1. Germline V gives CDR1 LNHDA, CDR2 SQIVND (reference sequence). The CDR3 spans 16 residues. V lost 0 bases to trimming and J lost 6 bases; unmatched junction nucleotides: 6. The CDR3 DNA reads TGTGCCAGTAGTATAGATACAGGGGGCGCATCTCAGCCCCAGCATTTT. Translating gives CASSIDTGGASQPQHF.

J is TRBJ2-3 and V is TRBV5-1; 7 bases map to TRBD1. This CDR3 has 15 residues. J lost 5 bases, V lost 5 bases, and 11 bases had no gene match. Germline CDR1 is SGHRS and CDR2 is YFSETQ. CDR3 residues: CASSIQGWNQDTQYF. The CDR3, as DNA: TGCGCCAGCAGTATACAGGGGTGGAACCAAGATACGCAGTATTTT.

The CDR3 protein is CASSISGYATNEKLFF. CDR3 DNA sequence: TGTGCCAGTAGTATTTCAGGGTATGCAACTAATGAAAAACTGTTTTTT. The chain combines TRBV19 with TRBJ1-4; possible D gene TRBD1, 5 bases. The V end was cut by 3 bases, the J end by 0 bases, with 11 bases between. CDR3 size: 16 residues. CDR1 is LNHDA, CDR2 SQIVND, per germline (reference sequence).

The chain combines TRBV20-1 with TRBJ2-5, with TRBD1 as a possible D gene (6 bases). Germline V CDR1 and CDR2: DFQATT, SNEGSKA (reference sequence). The CDR3 runs 11 residues. V shed 3 bases and J shed 5 bases, with 7 bases lying between them. The CDR3: CSARRGETQYF. The CDR3 nucleotides are TGCAGTGCTAGGAGGGGGGAGACCCAGTACTTC.

The J gene is TRBJ2-3, the V gene TRBV11-2; D unclear. From germline, CDR1 is SGHAT and CDR2 FQNNGV. The CDR3 consists of 12 residues. The V and J ends lost 2 bases and 7 bases respectively, with 7 bases between them. CDR3 in amino acids: CASSLIGNTQYF. CDR3 DNA sequence: TGTGCCAGCAGCTTAATCGGTAATACGCAGTATTTT.

This chain connects TRBV19 to TRBJ2-2; D might be TRBD1 (6 bases). Germline V lookup: CDR1 LNHDA, CDR2 SQIVND (reference sequence). The CDR3 is made up of 16 amino acids. The V end lost 6 bases, the J end lost 2 bases, and 16 bases lay between the germline ends. The CDR3 loop reads CASRRDGTPNTGELFF. In DNA form, the CDR3 reads TGTGCCAGTAGACGGGACGGGACACCAAACACCGGGGAGCTGTTTTTT.

The chain joins TRBV19 to TRBJ1-5, with no clear D. The germline V and J ends were trimmed by 7 bases and 5 bases, with 12 bases remaining between them. The germline CDR1 and CDR2 sequences are LNHDA and SQIVND (reference sequence). CDR3 length: 13 amino acids. CDR3 sequence (DNA): TGTGCCAGTAATTCAGGCCCCGATCAGCCCCAGCATTTT. Its protein product is CASNSGPDQPQHF. Full variable domain (rest looked up from reference TRBV19 and TRBJ1-5): DGGITQSPKYLFRKEGQNVTLSCEQNLNHDAMYWYRQDPGQGLRLIYYSQIVNDFQKGDIAEGYSVSREKKESFPLTVTSAQKNPTAFYLCASNSGPDQPQHFGDGTRLSIL.